This T cell receptor (beta chain) came from a study of blood T cell repertoires in COVID-19. Study-wide background: Specimens from acute and convalescent COVID-19 originated in the United States, Italy and Spain. Nucleic acid was either cDNA or gDNA, and it came from T cells, B-cell-depleted T cells, or PBMCs.

Source study methods: From reference gene primer amplification, estimates of nucleated cell counts were derived. Repertoires were generated with immunoSEQ multiplex PCR, while TCRdb's copy carries only in-frame clones and drops some. The DNA was the basis for D and trimming; V, J and clone size are from that table. The data hold approximately 300,000 clones, with about 85% observed a single time. Trimming removed 0 bases at V and 0 bases at J, with 23 bases between. The CDR3 totals 20 residues. Germline CDR1 and CDR2: MNHEY and SMNVEV (reference sequence). The sequence was collected from a woman aged 45 to 65 who had recovered from COVID-19. The rearrangement links TRBV27 to TRBJ1-1, with a weak D call TRBD1 (5 bases). Source material: peripheral blood. This CDR3 reads CASSLSIRWGGRSLNTEAFF. The CDR3 bases are TGTGCCAGCAGTTTATCGATTCGGTGGGGGGGACGCAGCCTGAACACTGAAGCTTTCTTT.